What follows are 3 T cell receptor beta chains derived from one specimen sequenced in a study of shared clonotypes between healthy human individuals. Method: immunoSEQ multiplex PCR; TCRdb's copy keeps in-frame clones and lacks some. The table has 470,000 or so clones, around four fifths seen once. Sequenced sample: PBMCs. Receptors originate from a woman aged 40 to 50 in good health. Some clones in this sample may be carry-over from other donors' samples.

This clone was counted a few times. The rearrangement joins TRBV28 to TRBJ1-5, with 9 nucleotides matching TRBD1. The CDR3 totals 14 residues. Germline assignment: CDR1 MDHEN and CDR2 SYDVKM. The V segment lost 2 bases and the J segment 7 bases; nucleotides outside the gene matches: 3. CDR3 coding DNA: TGTGCCAGCAGTTTAAGGACAGGGGTCCAGCCCCAGCATTTT. It encodes CASSLRTGVQPQHF.

This chain uses TRBV10-3 with TRBJ2-1; D remains ambiguous. CDR1 and CDR2 (germline): ENHRY, SYGVKD. This CDR3 contains 13 residues. With 4 bases removed from V and 5 bases from J, the gap between germline ends came to 9 bases. The CDR3 DNA sequence: TGTGCCATCAGTGCGGCCAATAACAATGAGCAGTTCTTC. This codes for CAISAANNNEQFF.

This sequence joins TRBV9 and TRBJ2-5; maybe TRBD2 (5 bases). V lost 2 bases and J lost 2, with 7 bases in between. The germline V gene encodes CDR1 SGDLS and CDR2 YYNGEE. The CDR3 covers 13 residues. Written as DNA, the CDR3 is TGTGCCAGCAGCGTGGACTTTCAAGAGACCCAGTACTTC. Protein sequence: CASSVDFQETQYF. The whole variable domain, remainder taken from reference TRBV9 and TRBJ2-5, is DSGVTQTPKHLITATGQRVTLRCSPRSGDLSVYWYQQSLDQGLQFLIQYYNGEERAKGNILERFSAQQFPDLHSELNLSSLELGDSALYFCASSVDFQETQYFGPGTRLLVL.